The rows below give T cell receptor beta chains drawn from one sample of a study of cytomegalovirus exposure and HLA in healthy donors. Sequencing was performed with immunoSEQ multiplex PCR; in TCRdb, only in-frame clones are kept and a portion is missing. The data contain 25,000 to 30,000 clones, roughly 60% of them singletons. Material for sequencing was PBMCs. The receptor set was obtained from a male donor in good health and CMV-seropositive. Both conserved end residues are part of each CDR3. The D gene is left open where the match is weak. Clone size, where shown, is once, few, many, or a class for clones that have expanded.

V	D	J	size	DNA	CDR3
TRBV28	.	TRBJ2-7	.	TGTGCCAGCAGCCCCAATCAGCGGCACGAGCAGTACTTC	CASSPNQRHEQYF
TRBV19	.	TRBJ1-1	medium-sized	TGTGCCAGCATTCAGGGGAATACAGCTTTCTTT	CASIQGNTAFF
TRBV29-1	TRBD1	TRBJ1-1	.	TGCAGCGTCCATCGGGACAGGGGGCGAACTGAAGCTTTCTTT	CSVHRDRGRTEAFF
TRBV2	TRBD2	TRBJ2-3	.	TGTGCCAGCAGGGCACGGGGAGCGGGAGATGATACGCAGTATTTT	CASRARGAGDDTQYF
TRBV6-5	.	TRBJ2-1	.	TGTGCCAGCAGTTACTCTGCAACACAGGGTTACAATGAGCAGTTCTTC	CASSYSATQGYNEQFF
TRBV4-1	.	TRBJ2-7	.	TGCGCCAGCAGCCTTGATCGAGGCTGGGCCTACGAGCAGTACTTC	CASSLDRGWAYEQYF
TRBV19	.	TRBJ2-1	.	TGTGCCAGTAGTATAGGACTAAATGAGCAGTTCTTC	CASSIGLNEQFF
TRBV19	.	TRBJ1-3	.	TGTGCCAGTAGTATAGGCACACCTGGAAACACCATATATTTT	CASSIGTPGNTIYF
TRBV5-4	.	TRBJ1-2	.	TGTGCCAGCAGCTTGGGAGGGTATAACTATGGCTACACCTTC	CASSLGGYNYGYTF
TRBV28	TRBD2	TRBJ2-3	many	TGTGCCAGCAGTTTATCGGGGGGAGATGGGTATTTT	CASSLSGGDGYF
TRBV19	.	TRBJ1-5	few	TGTGCCAGTAGTTCCGGGGGGCATAGCAATCAGCCCCAGCATTTT	CASSSGGHSNQPQHF
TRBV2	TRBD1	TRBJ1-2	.	TGTGCCAGCAGCAGAACAGGGGGGCAAGGCTATGGCTACACCTTC	CASSRTGGQGYGYTF
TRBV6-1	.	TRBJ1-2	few	TGTGCCAGCAGTGACCCAGGGAACTATGGCTACACCTTC	CASSDPGNYGYTF
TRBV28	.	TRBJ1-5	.	TGTGCCAGCAGTTTAACCAGTTCTAGCAATCAGCCCCAGCATTTT	CASSLTSSSNQPQHF
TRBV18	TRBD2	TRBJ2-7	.	TGTGCCAGCTCAGACAAACGCGGGGGGCCCTCCTACGAGCAGTACTTC	CASSDKRGGPSYEQYF
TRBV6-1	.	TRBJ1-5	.	TGTGCCAGCAGTGACAACCGCGGGAGGGCTGATAGTCAGCCCCAGCATTTT	CASSDNRGRADSQPQHF
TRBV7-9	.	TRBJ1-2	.	TGTGCCAGCAGCTTAGTAGGGGTTGGAGGCTACACCTTC	CASSLVGVGGYTF
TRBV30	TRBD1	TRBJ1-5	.	TGTGCCTGGAGGACAGGGACCAATCAGCCCCAGCATTTT	CAWRTGTNQPQHF
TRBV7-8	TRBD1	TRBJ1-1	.	TGTGCCAGCAGCTTTCCTGGGACAGGGGGCACTGAAGCTTTCTTT	CASSFPGTGGTEAFF
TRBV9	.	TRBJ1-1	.	TGTGCCAGCAGCGTAGTTTCGGGGAGCAGCACTGAAGCTTTCTTT	CASSVVSGSSTEAFF
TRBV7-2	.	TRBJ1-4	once	TGTGCCAGCAGCTTATCAGGGTCGGAAAAACTGTTTTTT	CASSLSGSEKLFF
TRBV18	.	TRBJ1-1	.	TGTGCCAGCTCACCCCAACTCTCGGGGGAGGGGACTGAAGCTTTCTTT	CASSPQLSGEGTEAFF
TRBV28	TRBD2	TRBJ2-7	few	TGTGCCAGCACCCCCGGGGGGGGAGCCTACGAGCAGTACTTC	CASTPGGGAYEQYF
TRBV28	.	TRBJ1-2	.	TGTGCCAGCAGTTCCCTGACAGATCGCTACACCTTC	CASSSLTDRYTF
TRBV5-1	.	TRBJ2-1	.	TGCGCCAGCAGCTTGGTCCCCCCGAGCTCCTACAATGAGCAGTTCTTC	CASSLVPPSSYNEQFF
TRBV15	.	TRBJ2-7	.	TGTGCCACCAGCAGAGAATCTCGTACAGAAAGATCCTACGAGCAGTACTTC	CATSRESRTERSYEQYF
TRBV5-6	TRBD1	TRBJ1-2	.	TGTGCCAGCAGGGTTGCGGGACAGGGATCGGATGGCTACACCTTC	CASRVAGQGSDGYTF
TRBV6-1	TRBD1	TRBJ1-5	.	TGTGCCAGCAGTGATACCGACAGGGGCATCCAGCCCCAGCATTTT	CASSDTDRGIQPQHF
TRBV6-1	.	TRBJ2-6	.	TGTGCCAGCAGTGAAGAGGGGGTTGGGGCCAACGTCCTGACTTTC	CASSEEGVGANVLTF
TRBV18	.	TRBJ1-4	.	TGTGCCAGCTCCCGGGATATTGAAAAACTGTTTTTT	CASSRDIEKLFF
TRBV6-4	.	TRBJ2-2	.	TGTGCCAGCAGTGGACACCCCGGGGCGAACACCGGGGAGCTGTTTTTT	CASSGHPGANTGELFF
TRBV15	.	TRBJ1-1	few	TGTGCCACCAGCTACCCCTCCAAGCTAAACACTGAAGCTTTCTTT	CATSYPSKLNTEAFF
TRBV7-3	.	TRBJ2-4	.	TGTGCCAGCAGCTTATCTATTCCGGGACACCCCGTAAACATTCAGTACTTC	CASSLSIPGHPVNIQYF
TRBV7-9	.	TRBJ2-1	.	TGTGCCAGCAGCCCGGACGGCAGGACTATCTCCTACAATGAGCAGTTCTTC	CASSPDGRTISYNEQFF
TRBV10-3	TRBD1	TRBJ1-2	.	TGTGCCATCCGCCCGGGACAGGGGGGCAATGGCTACACCTTC	CAIRPGQGGNGYTF
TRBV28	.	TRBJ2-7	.	TGTGCCAGCAGTCCCCCCATGGGTAGCGGCTCCTACGAGCAGTACTTC	CASSPPMGSGSYEQYF
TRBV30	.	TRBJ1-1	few	TGTGCCTGGAGTGAACAGCCCCACAGGAATACTGAAGCTTTCTTT	CAWSEQPHRNTEAFF
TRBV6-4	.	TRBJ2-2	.	TGTGCCAGCAGTGAAGAGAATTCGAACACCGGGGAGCTGTTTTTT	CASSEENSNTGELFF